The clone carrying this T cell receptor (beta chain) showed up many times. No antigen is known for it. This sample was taken from a study of early T cells in non-severe SARS-CoV-2 infection. Study overall: Sequencing used unsorted whole-blood bulk RNA, so chains lack pairing.

Each CDR3 protein gets one entry after TCRdb re-called the 5' RACE reads with MiXCR. This repertoire shows approximately 100,000 distinct CDR3 sequences, 15% to 20% found once; its top ten account for roughly 1.3%. Deletions cut 6 bases from V and 8 bases from J, with 13 bases between. Germline CDR1 is MGHDK and CDR2 is SYGVNS. The CDR3 has 12 residues. Study-wide findings and caveats: VDJdb-based matching was biased toward anti-spike CD8 responses and missed private and CD4 specificities.

Sample: whole blood. The rearrangement uses TRBV25-1 and TRBJ1-2, with D perhaps matching TRBD1 (6 bases). This receptor was taken from an adult who was a healthcare worker with PCR-confirmed SARS-CoV-2 infection or an uninfected control (not recorded which). The DNA for the CDR3 is TGTGCCAGCAGGGGACATGTTGAGGGCTACACCTTC. Translation: CASRGHVEGYTF.